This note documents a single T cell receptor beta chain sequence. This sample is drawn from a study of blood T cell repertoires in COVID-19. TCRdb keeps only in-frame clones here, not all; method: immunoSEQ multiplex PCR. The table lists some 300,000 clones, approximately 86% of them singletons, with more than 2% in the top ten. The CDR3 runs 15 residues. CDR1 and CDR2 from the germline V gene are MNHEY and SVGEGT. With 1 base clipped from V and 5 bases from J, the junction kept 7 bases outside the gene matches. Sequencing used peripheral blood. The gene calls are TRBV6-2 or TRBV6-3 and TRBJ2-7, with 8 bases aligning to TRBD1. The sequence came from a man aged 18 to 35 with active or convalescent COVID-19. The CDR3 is CASSYFQGAYDEQYF. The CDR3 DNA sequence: TGTGCCAGCAGTTACTTCCAGGGGGCGTATGACGAGCAGTACTTC.